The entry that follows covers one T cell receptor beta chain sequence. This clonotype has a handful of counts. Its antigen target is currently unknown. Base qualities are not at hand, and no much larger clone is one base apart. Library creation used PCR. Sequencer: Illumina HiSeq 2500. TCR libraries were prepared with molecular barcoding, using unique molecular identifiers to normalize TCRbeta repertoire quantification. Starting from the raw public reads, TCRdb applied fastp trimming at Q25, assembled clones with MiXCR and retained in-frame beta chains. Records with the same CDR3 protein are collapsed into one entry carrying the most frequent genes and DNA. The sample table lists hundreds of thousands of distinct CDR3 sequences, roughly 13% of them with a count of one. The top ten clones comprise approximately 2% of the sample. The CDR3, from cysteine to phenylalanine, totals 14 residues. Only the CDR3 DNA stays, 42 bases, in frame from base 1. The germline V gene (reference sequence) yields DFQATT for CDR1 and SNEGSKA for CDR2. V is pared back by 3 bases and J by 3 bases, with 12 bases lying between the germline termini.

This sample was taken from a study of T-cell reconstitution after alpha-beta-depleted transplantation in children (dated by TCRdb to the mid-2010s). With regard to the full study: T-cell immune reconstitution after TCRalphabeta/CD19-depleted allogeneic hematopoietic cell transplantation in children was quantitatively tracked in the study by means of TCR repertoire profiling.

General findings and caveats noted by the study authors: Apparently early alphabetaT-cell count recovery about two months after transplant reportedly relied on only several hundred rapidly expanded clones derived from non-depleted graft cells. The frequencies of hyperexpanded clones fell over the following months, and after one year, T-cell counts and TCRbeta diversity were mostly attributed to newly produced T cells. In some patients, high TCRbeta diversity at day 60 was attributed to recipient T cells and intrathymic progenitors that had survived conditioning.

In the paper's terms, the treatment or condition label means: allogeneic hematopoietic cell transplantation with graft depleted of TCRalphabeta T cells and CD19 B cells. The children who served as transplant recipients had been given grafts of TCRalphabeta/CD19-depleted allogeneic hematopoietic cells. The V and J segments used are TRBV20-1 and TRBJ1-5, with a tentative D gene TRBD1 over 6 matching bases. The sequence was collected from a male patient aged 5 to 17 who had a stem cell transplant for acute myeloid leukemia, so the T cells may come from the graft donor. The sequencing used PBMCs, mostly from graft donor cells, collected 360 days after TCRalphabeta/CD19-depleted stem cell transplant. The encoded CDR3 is CSARSDSFNQPQHF. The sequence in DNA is TGCAGTGCTAGGTCGGACAGTTTCAATCAGCCCCAGCATTTT.